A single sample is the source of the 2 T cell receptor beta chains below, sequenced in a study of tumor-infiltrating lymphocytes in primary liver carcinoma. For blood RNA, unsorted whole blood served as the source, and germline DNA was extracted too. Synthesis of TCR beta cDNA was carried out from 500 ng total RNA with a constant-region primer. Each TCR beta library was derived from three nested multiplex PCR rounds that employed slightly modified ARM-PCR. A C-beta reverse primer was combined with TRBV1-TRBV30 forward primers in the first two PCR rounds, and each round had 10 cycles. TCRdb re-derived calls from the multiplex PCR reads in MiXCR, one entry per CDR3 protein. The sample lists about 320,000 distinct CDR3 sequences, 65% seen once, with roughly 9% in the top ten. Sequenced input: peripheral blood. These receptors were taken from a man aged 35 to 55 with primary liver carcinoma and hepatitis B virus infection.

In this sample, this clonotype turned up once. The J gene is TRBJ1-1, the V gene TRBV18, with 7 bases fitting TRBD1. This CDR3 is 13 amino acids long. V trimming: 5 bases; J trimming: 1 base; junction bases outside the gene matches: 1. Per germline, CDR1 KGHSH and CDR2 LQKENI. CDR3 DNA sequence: TGTGCCAGCTCAGGGACAGAGAACACTGAAGCTTTCTTT. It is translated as CASSGTENTEAFF. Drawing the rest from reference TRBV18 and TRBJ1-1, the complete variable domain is NAGVMQNPRHLVRRRGQEARLRCSPMKGHSHVYWYRQLPEEGLKFMVYLQKENIIDESGMPKERFSAEFPKEGPSILRIQQVVRGDSAAYFCASSGTENTEAFFGQGTRLTVV.

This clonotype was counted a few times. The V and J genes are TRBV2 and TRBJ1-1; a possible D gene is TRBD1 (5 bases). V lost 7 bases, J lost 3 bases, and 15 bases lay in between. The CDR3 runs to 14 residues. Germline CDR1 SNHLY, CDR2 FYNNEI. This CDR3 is CASTVRSRDTEAFF. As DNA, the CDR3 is TGTGCCAGCACCGTGAGGTCCAGGGACACTGAAGCTTTCTTT. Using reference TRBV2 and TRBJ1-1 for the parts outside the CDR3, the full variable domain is EPEVTQTPSHQVTQMGQEVILRCVPISNHLYFYWYRQILGQKVEFLVSFYNNEISEKSEIFDDQFSVERPDGSNFTLKIRSTKLEDSAMYFCASTVRSRDTEAFFGQGTRLTVV.